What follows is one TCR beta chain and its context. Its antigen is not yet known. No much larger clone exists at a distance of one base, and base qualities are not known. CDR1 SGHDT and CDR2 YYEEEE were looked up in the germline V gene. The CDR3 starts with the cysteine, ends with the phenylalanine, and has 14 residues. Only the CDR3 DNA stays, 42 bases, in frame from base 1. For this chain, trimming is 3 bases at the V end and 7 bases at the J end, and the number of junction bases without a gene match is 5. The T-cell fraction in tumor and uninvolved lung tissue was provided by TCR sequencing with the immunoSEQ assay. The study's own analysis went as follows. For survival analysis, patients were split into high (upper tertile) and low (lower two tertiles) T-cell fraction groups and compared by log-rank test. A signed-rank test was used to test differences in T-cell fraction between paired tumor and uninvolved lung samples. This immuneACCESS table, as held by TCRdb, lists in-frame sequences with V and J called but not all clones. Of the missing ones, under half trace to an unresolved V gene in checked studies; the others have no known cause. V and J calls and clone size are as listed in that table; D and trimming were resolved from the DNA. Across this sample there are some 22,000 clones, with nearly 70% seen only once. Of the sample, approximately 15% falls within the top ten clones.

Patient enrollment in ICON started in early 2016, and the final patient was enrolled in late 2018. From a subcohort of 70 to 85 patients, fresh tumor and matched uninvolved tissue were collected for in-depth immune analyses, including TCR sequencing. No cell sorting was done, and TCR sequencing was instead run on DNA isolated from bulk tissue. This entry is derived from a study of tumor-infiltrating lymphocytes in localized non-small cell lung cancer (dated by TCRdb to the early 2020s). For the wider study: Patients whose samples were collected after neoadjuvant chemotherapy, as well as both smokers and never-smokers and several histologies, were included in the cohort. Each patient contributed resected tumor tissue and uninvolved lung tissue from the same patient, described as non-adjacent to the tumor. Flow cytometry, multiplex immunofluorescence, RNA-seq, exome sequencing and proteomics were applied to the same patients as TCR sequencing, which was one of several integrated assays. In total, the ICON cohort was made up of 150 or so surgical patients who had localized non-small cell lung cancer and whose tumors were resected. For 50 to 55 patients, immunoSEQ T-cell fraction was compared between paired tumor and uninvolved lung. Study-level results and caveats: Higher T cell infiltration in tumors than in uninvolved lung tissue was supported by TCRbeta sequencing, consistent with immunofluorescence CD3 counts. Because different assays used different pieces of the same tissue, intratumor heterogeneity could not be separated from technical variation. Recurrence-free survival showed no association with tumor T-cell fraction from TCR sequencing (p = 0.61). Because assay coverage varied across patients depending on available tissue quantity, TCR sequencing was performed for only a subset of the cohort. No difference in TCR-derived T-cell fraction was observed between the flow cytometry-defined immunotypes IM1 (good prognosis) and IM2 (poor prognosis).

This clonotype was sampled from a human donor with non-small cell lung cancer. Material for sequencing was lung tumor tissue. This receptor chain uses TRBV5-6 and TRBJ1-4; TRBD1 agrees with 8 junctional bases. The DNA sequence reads TGTGCCAGCAGCTATGCAGGGGGCGGTGAAAAACTGTTTTTT. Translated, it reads CASSYAGGGEKLFF.